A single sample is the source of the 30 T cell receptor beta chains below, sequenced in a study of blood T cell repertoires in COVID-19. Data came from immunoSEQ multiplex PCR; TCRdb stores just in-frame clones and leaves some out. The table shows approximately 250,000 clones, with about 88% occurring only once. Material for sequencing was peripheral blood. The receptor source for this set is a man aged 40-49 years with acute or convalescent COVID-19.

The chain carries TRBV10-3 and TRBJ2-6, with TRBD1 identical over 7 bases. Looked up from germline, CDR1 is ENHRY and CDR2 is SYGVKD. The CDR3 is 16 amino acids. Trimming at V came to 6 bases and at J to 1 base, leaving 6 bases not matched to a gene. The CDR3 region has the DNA TGTGCCATCAGCACCGTACAGGGGTCTGGGGCCAACGTCCTGACTTTC. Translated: CAISTVQGSGANVLTF.

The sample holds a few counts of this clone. CDR3 coding DNA: TGCAGTGCTAGTCGCGCCAATGGAGATCAGCCCCAGCATTTT. It codes for CSASRANGDQPQHF. The rearrangement links TRBV20-1 to TRBJ1-5, with D hard to call. This CDR3 contains 14 residues. Germline V gene lookup returns CDR1 DFQATT and CDR2 SNEGSKA (reference sequence). V was clipped by 3 bases and J by 5 bases, with 14 bases between them.

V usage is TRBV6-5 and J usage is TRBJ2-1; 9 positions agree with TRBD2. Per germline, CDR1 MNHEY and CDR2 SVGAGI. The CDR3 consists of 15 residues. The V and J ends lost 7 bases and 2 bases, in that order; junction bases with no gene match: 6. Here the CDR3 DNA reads TGTGCCAGCACTCTTAGCGGGGGTCCCTACAATGAGCAGTTCTTC. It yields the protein CASTLSGGPYNEQFF.

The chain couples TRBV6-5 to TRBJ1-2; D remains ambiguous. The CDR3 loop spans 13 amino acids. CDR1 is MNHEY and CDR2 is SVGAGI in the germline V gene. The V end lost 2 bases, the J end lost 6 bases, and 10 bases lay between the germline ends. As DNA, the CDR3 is TGTGCCAGCAGTTACGACCGGGTGGATGGCTACACCTTC. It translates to CASSYDRVDGYTF.

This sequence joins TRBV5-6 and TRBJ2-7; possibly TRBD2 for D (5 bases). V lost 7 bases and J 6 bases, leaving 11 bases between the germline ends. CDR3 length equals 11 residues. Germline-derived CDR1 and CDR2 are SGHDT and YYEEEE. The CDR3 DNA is TGTGCCAGCCGGGGATACAGCGAGCAGTACTTC. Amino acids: CASRGYSEQYF. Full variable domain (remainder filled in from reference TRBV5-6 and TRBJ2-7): DAGVTQSPTHLIKTRGQQVTLRCSPKSGHDTVSWYQQALGQGPQFIFQYYEEEERQRGNFPDRFSGHQFPNYSSELNVNALLLGDSALYLCASRGYSEQYFGPGTRLTVT.

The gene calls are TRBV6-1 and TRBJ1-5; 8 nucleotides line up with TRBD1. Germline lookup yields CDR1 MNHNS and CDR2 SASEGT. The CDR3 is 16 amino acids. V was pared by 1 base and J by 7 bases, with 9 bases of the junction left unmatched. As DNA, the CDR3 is TGTGCCAGCAGTGAAGGGAGGCAGGGGGCAGGGCAGCCCCAGCATTTT. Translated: CASSEGRQGAGQPQHF.

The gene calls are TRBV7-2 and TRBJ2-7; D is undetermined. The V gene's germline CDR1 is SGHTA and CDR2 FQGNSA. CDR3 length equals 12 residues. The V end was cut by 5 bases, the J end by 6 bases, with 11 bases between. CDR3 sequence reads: CASSLTGREQYF. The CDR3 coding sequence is TGTGCCAGCAGCCTAACGGGTCGCGAGCAGTACTTC.

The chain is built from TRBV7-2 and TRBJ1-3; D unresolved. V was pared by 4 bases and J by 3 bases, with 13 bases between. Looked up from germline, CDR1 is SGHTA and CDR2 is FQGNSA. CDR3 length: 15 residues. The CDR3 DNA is TGTGCCAGCAGCTCCCAGGTCCAGCATGGAAACACCATATATTTT. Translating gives CASSSQVQHGNTIYF.

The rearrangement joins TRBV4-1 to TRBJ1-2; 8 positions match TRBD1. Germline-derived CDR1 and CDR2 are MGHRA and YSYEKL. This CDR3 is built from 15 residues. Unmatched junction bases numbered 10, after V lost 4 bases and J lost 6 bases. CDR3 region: CASSPKDRVWNGYTF. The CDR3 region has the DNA TGCGCCAGCAGCCCTAAGGACAGGGTATGGAATGGCTACACCTTC.

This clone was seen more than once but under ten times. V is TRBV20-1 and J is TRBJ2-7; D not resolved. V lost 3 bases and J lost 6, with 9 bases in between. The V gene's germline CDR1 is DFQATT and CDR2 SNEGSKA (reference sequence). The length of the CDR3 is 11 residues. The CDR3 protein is CSASPISEQYF. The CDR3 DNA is TGCAGTGCTAGTCCCATCAGCGAGCAGTACTTC.

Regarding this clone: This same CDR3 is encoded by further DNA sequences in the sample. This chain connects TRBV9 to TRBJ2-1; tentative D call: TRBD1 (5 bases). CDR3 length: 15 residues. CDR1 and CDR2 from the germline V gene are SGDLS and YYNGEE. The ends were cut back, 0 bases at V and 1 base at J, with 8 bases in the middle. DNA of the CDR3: TGTGCCAGCAGCGTAGAACAGGATTCCTACAATGAGCAGTTCTTC. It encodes CASSVEQDSYNEQFF.

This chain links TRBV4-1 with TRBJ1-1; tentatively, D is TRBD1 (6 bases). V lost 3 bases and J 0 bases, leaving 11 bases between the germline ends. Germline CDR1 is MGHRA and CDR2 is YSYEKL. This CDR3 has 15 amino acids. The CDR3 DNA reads TGCGCCAGCAGCCACTCAGGGGTGATGAACACTGAAGCTTTCTTT. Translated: CASSHSGVMNTEAFF.

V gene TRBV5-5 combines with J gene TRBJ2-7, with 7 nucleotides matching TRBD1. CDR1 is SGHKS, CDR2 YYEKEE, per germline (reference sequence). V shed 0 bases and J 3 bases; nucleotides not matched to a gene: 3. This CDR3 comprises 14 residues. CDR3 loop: CASSLVDRVYEQYF. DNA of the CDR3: TGTGCCAGCAGCTTGGTTGACAGGGTCTACGAGCAGTACTTC.

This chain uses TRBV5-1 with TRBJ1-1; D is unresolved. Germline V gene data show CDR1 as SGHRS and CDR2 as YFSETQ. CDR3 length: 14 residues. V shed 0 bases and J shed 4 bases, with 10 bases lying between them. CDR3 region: CASSLAPGVTEAFF. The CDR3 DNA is TGCGCCAGCAGCTTGGCGCCGGGTGTCACTGAAGCTTTCTTT. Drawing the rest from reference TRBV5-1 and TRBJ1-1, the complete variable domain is KAGVTQTPRYLIKTRGQQVTLSCSPISGHRSVSWYQQTPGQGLQFLFEYFSETQRNKGNFPGRFSGRQFSNSRSEMNVSTLELGDSALYLCASSLAPGVTEAFFGQGTRLTVV.

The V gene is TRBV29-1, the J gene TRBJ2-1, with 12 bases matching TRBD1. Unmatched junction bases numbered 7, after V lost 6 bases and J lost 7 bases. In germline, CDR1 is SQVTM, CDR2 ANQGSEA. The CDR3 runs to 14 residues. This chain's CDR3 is CSVQPGQGANEQFF. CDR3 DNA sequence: TGCAGCGTACAGCCGGGACAGGGGGCTAATGAGCAGTTCTTC.

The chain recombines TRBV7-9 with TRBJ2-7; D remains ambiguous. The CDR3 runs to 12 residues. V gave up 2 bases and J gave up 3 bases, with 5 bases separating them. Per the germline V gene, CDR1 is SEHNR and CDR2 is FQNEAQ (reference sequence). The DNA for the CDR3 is TGTGCCAGCAGCTTACCAGGCTACGAGCAGTACTTC. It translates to CASSLPGYEQYF.

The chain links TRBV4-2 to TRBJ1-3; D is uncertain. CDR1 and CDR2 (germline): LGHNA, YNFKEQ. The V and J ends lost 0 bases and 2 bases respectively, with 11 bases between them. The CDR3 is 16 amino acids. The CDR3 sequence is CASSQDGGGAGNTIYF. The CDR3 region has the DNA TGTGCCAGCAGCCAAGATGGCGGCGGGGCTGGAAACACCATATATTTT.

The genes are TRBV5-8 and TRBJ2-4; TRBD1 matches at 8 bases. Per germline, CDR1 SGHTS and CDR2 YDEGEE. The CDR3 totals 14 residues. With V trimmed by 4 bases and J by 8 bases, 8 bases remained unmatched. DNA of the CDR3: TGTGCCAGCAGCAGACAGGGGTGGGGGGACATTCAGTACTTC. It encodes CASSRQGWGDIQYF.

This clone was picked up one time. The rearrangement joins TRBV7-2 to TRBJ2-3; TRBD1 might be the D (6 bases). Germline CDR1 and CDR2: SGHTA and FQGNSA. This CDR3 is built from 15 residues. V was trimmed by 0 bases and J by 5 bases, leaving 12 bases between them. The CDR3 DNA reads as TGTGCCAGCAGCTTAGCATACACAGGGAGAGATACGCAGTATTTT. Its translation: CASSLAYTGRDTQYF.

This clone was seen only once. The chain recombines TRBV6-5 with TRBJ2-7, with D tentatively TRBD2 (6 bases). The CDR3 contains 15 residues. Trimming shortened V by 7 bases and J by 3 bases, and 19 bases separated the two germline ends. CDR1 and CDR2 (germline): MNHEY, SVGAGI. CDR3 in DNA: TGTGCCAGCACCCGCGGGGCACATACAAGCTACGAGCAGTACTTC. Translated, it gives CASTRGAHTSYEQYF.

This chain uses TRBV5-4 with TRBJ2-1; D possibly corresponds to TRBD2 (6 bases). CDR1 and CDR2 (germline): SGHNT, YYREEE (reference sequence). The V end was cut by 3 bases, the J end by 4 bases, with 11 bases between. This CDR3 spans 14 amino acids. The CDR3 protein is CASSWGTLYNEQFF. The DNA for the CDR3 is TGTGCCAGCAGCTGGGGGACTTTGTACAATGAGCAGTTCTTC.

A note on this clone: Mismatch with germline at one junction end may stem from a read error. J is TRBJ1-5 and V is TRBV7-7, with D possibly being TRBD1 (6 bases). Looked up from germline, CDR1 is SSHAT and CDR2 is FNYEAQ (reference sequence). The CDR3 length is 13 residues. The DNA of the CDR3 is TGTGCTAGCAGCCTGGACAGAAATCAGCCCCAGCATTTT. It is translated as CASSLDRNQPQHF.

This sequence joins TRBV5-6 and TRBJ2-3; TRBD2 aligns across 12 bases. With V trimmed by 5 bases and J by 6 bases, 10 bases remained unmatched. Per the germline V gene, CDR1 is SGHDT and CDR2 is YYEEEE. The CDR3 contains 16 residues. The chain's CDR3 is CASRPLAGGIVDTQYF. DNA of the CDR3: TGTGCCAGCAGGCCCCTAGCGGGGGGGATCGTCGATACGCAGTATTTT.

CDR3 DNA sequence: TGTGCCAGTAGTATGCCTAGCGCGGGGACGGATACGCAGTATTTT. It codes for CASSMPSAGTDTQYF. V gene TRBV19 combines with J gene TRBJ2-3; possible D gene TRBD2, 6 bases. There are 15 residues in the CDR3. Germline V gene sequence: CDR1 LNHDA, CDR2 SQIVND (reference sequence). Trimming shortened V by 3 bases and J by 6 bases, and 16 bases separated the two germline ends.

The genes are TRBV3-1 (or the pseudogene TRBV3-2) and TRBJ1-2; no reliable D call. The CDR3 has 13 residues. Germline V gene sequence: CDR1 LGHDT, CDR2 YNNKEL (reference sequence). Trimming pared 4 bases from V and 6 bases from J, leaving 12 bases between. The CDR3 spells CASSPSRGDGYTF. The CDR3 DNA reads TGTGCCAGCAGCCCATCCCGGGGAGATGGCTACACCTTC.

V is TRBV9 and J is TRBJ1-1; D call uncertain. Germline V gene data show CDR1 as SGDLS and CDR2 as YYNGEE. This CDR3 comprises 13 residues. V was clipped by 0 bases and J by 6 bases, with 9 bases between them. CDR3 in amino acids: CASSVGGWSEAFF. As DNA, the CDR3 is TGTGCCAGCAGCGTAGGAGGGTGGTCTGAAGCTTTCTTT.

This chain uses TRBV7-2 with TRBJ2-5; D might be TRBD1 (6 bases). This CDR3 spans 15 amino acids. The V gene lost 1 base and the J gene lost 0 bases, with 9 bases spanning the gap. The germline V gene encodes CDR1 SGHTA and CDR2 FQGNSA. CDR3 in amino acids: CASSLGQEYQETQYF. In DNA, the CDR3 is TGTGCCAGCAGCTTAGGACAGGAGTACCAAGAGACCCAGTACTTC.

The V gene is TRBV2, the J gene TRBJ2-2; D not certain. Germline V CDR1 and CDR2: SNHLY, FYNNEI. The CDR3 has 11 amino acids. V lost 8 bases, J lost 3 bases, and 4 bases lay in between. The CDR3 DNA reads TGTGCCAGCCGGGACACCGGGGAGCTGTTTTTT. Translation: CASRDTGELFF.

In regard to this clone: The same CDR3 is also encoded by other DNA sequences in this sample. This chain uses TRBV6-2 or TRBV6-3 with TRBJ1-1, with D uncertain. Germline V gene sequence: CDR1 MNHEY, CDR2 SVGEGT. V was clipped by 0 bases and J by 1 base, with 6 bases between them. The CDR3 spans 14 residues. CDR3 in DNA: TGTGCCAGCAGTTACTCTGGAGGGAACACTGAAGCTTTCTTT. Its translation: CASSYSGGNTEAFF.

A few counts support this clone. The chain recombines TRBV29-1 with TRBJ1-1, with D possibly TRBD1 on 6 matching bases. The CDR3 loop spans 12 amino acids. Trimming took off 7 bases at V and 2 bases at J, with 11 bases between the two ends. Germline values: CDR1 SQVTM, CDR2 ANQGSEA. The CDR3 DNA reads TGCAGCGGACTCAGGGGCAACACTGAAGCTTTCTTT. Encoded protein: CSGLRGNTEAFF. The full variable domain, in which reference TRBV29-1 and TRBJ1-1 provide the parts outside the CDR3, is SAVISQKPSRDICQRGTSLTIQCQVDSQVTMMFWYRQQPGQSLTLIATANQGSEATYESGFVIDKFPISRPNLTFSTLTVSNMSPEDSSIYLCSGLRGNTEAFFGQGTRLTVV.